The clone carrying this T cell receptor beta chain was recorded many times. TCRdb ran MiXCR on the reads and lists one entry per CDR3 protein. The table includes roughly 250,000 distinct CDR3 sequences, roughly 26% detected once. These data originate in a study of kidney transplant recipient with SARS-CoV-2 infection. The trim removed 2 bases at V and 2 bases at J, leaving 16 bases unmatched. Germline CDR1 and CDR2: SGHVS and FQNEAQ. This CDR3 is built from 20 residues. The source is a male patient in his thirties who had COVID-19 and was a kidney transplant recipient. The graft donor may account for some of the T cells. This chain links TRBV7-8 with TRBJ1-5; TRBD1 agrees at 9 bases. This specimen was a blood sample, taken at baseline and on day 111 from a kidney transplant recipient. This chain's CDR3 is CASSLYFGTGPIDGNQPQHF. The CDR3 coding sequence is TGTGCCAGCAGCTTATACTTCGGGACAGGGCCCATTGATGGCAATCAGCCCCAGCATTTT.